One T cell receptor beta chain is described in this entry. Its antigen is currently unknown. Data came from immunoSEQ multiplex PCR; TCRdb stores just in-frame clones and leaves some out. The data contain tens of thousands of clones, approximately 71% of them singletons. These data belong to a study of vaccination effects on CD4 cells after COVID-19. The CDR3 is 14 residues long. V lost 3 bases and J lost 9; bases outside the gene matches: 9. Germline V CDR1 and CDR2: SGHRS, YFSETQ. Isolation of CD4+ T cells took place after 10 days of culture. This receptor was identified in a human donor who received a COVID-19 vaccine. The V call is TRBV5-1, the J call TRBJ2-1; 7 bases fit TRBD2. This material consisted of CD4+ T cells from PBMCs cultured without peptide, taken before COVID-19 vaccination. CDR3 sequence: CASSWGGRETEQFF. The CDR3 DNA sequence: TGCGCCAGCAGCTGGGGAGGGCGGGAGACTGAGCAGTTCTTC. The whole variable domain, remainder taken from reference TRBV5-1 and TRBJ2-1, is KAGVTQTPRYLIKTRGQQVTLSCSPISGHRSVSWYQQTPGQGLQFLFEYFSETQRNKGNFPGRFSGRQFSNSRSEMNVSTLELGDSALYLCASSWGGRETEQFFGPGTRLTVL.